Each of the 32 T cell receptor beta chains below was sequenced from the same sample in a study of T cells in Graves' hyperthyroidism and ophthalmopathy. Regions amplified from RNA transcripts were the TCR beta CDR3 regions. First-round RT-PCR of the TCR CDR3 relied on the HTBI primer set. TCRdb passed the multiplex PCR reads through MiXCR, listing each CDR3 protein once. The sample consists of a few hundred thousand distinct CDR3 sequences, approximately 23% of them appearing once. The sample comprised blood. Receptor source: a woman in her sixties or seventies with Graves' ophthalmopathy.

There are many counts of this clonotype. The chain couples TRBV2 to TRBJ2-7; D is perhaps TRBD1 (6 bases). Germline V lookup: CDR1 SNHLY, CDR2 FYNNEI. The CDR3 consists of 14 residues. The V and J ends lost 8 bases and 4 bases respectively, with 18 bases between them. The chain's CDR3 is CASAGPRTAYEQYF. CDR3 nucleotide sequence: TGTGCCAGCGCGGGCCCCCGGACAGCTTACGAGCAGTACTTC.

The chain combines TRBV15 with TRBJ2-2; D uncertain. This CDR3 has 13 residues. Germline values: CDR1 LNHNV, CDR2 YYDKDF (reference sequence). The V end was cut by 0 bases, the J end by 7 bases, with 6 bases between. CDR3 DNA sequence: TGTGCCACCAGCAGAGAGTTACACGGGGAGCTGTTTTTT. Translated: CATSRELHGELFF.

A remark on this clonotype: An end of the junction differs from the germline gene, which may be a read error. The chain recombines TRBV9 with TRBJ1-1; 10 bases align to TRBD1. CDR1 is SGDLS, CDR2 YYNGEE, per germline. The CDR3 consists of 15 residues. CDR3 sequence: CASSPAGTGVAEAFF. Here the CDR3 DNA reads TGCGCCAGCAGCCCGGCCGGGACAGGGGTGGCTGAAGCTTTCTTT.

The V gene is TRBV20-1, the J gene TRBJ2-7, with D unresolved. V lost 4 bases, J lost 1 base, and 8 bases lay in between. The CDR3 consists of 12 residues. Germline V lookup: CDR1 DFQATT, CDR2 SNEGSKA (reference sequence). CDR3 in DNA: TGCAGTGCTATACCGAGTTCCTACGAGCAGTACTTC. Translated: CSAIPSSYEQYF.

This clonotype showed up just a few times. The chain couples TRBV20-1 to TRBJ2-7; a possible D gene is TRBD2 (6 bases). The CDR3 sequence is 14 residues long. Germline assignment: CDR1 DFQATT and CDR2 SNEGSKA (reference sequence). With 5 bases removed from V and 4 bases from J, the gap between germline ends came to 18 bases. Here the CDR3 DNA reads TGCAGTGCTGGGGTGGGAAGTAGCGGTTACGAGCAGTACTTC. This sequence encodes CSAGVGSSGYEQYF.

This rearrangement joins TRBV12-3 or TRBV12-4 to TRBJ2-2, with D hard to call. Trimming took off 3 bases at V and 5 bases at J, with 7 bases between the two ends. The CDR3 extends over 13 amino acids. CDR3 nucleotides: TGTGCCAGCAGTTTTGAGTTAACCGGGGAGCTGTTTTTT. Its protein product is CASSFELTGELFF.

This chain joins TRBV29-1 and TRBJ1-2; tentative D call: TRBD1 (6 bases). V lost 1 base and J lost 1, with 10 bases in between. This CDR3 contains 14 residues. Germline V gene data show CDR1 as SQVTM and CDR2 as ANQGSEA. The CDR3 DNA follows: TGCAGCGTTGAAGGGTCAGGGGTTAACTATGGCTACACCTTC. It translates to CSVEGSGVNYGYTF.

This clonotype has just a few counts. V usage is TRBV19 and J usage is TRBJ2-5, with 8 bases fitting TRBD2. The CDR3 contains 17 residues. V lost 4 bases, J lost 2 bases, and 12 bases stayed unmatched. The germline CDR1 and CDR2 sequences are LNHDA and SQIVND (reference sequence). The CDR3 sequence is CASSRKASGPIQETQYF. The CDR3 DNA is TGTGCCAGTAGTAGAAAAGCTAGCGGGCCCATTCAAGAGACCCAGTACTTC.

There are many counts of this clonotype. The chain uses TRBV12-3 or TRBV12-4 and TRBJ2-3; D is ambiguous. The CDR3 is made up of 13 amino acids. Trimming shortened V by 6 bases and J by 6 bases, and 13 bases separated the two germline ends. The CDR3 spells CASSQGFGDTQYF. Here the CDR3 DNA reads TGTGCCAGCAGCCAAGGGTTTGGCGATACGCAGTATTTT.

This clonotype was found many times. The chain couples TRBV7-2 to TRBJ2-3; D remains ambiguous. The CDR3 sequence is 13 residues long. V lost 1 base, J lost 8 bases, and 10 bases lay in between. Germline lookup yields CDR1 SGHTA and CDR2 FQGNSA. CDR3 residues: CASSLEPPATQYF. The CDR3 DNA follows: TGTGCCAGCAGCTTAGAGCCCCCAGCTACGCAGTATTTT.

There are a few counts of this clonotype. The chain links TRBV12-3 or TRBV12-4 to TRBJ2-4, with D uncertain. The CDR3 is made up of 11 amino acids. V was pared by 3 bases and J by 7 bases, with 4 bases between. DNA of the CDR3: TGTGCCAGCAGTTTGAGTAACATTCAGTACTTC. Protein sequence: CASSLSNIQYF.

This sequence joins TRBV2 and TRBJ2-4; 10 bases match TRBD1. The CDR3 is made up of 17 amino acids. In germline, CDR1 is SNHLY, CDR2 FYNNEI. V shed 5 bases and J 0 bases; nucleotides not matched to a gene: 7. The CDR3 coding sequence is TGTGCCAGCAGTTACCCCGGACAGGGGGTAGCCAAAAACATTCAGTACTTC. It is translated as CASSYPGQGVAKNIQYF. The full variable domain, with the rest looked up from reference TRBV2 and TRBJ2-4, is EPEVTQTPSHQVTQMGQEVILRCVPISNHLYFYWYRQILGQKVEFLVSFYNNEISEKSEIFDDQFSVERPDGSNFTLKIRSTKLEDSAMYFCASSYPGQGVAKNIQYFGAGTRLSVL.

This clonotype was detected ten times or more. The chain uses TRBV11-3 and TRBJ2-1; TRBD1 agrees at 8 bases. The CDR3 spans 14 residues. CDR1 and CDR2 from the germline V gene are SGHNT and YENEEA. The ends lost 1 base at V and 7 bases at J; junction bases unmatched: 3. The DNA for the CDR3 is TGTGCCAGCAGCTTAGGTTACAGGGGGAATGAGCAGTTCTTC. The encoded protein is CASSLGYRGNEQFF.

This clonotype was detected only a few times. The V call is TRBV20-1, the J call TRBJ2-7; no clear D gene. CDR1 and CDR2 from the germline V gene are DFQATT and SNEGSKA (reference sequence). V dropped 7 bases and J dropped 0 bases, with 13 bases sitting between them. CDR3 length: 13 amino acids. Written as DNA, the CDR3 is TGCAGTGTTAGCCAGGTCTACTCCTACGAGCAGTACTTC. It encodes CSVSQVYSYEQYF.

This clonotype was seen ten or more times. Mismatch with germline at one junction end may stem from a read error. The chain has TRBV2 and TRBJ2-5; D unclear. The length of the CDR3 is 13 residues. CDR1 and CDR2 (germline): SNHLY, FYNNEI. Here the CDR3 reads CASSPALKEAQYF. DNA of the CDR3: TGTGCCAGCAGTCCCGCCCTTAAAGAGGCCCAGTACTTC.

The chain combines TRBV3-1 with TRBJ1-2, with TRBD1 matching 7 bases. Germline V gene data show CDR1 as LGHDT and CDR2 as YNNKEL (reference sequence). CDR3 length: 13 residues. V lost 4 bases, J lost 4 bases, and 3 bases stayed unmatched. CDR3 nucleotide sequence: TGTGCCAGCAGCCCGGGACAGCGCTATGGCTACACCTTC. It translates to CASSPGQRYGYTF. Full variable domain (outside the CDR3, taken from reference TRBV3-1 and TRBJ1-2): DTAVSQTPKYLVTQMGNDKSIKCEQNLGHDTMYWYKQDSKKFLKIMFSYNNKELIINETVPNRFSPKSPDKAHLNLHINSLELGDSAVYFCASSPGQRYGYTFGSGTRLTVV.

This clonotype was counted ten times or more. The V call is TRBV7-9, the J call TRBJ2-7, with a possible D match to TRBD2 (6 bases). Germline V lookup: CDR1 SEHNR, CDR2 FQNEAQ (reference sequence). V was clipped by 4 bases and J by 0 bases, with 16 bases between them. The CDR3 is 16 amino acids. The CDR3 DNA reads TGTGCCAGCAGCTCATTCGGTAGCGGCAACTCCTACGAGCAGTACTTC. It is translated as CASSSFGSGNSYEQYF.

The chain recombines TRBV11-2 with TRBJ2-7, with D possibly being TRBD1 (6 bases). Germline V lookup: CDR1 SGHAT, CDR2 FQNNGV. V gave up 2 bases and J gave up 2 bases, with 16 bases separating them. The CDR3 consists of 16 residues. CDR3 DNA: TGTGCCAGCAGCTTATATTTGTCGTCAGGGGCCTACGAGCAGTACTTC. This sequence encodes CASSLYLSSGAYEQYF.

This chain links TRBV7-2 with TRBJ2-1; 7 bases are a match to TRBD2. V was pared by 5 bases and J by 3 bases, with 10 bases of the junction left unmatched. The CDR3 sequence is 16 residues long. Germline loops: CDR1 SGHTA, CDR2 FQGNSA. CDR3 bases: TGTGCCAGCAGCCCCTTCGGCGCGGGAGTCTACAATGAGCAGTTCTTC. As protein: CASSPFGAGVYNEQFF.

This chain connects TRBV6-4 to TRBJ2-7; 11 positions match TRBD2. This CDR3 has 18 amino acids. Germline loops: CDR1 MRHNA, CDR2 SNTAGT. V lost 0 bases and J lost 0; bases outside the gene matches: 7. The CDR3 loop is CASSDSTLTSGNSYEQYF. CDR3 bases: TGTGCCAGCAGTGACTCTACACTGACTAGCGGGAACTCCTACGAGCAGTACTTC.

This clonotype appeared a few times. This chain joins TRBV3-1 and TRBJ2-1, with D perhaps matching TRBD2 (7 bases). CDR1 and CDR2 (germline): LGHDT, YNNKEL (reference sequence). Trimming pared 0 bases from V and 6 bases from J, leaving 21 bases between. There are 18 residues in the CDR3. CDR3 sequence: CASSQDFGGHRGGNEQFF. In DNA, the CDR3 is TGTGCCAGCAGCCAAGACTTCGGGGGGCACCGTGGAGGCAATGAGCAGTTCTTC.

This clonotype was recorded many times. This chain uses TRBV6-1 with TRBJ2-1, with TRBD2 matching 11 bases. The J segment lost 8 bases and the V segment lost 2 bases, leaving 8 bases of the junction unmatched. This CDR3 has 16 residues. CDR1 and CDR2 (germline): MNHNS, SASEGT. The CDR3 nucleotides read TGTGCCAGCAGTGAACGTCCGGGACTAGCGGCGGATGAGCAGTTCTTC. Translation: CASSERPGLAADEQFF.

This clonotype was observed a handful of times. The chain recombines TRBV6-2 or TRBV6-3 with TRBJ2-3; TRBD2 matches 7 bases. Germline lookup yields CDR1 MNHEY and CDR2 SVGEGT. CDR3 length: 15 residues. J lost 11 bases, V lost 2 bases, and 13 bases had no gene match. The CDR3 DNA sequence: TGTGCCAGCAGTTACGCGGGGCTAGCGGAGAGGGAGCAGTATTTT. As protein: CASSYAGLAEREQYF.

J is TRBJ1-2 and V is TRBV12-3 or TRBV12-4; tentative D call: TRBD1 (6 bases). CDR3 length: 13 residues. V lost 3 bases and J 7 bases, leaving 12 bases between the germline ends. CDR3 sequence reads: CASSFGGLVGYTF. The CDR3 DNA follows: TGTGCCAGCAGTTTTGGGGGGCTTGTTGGCTACACCTTC.

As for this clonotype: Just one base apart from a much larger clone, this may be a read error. The CDR3 is CASRAGTSNNEQFF. The CDR3 nucleotides are TGTGCCAGCAGGGCCGGGACTAGTAACAATGAGCAGTTCTTC. The chain joins TRBV27 to TRBJ2-1; the match to TRBD2 covers 8 bases. There are 14 residues in the CDR3. Germline values: CDR1 MNHEY, CDR2 SMNVEV (reference sequence). Germline trimming cut 6 bases from V and 5 bases from J; bases unmatched to any gene: 6.

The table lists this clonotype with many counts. This chain's CDR3 is CSARVQGMNTEAFF. In DNA form, the CDR3 reads TGCAGTGCTAGAGTGCAGGGTATGAACACTGAAGCTTTCTTT. The V gene is TRBV20-1, the J gene TRBJ1-1; weak D call: TRBD1 (5 bases). Germline values: CDR1 DFQATT, CDR2 SNEGSKA (reference sequence). V gave up 1 base and J gave up 0 bases, with 9 bases separating them. The CDR3 length is 14 residues.

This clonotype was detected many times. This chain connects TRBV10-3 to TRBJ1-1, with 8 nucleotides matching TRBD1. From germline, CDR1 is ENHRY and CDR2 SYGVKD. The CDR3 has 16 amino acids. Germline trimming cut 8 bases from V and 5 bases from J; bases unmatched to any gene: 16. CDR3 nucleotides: TGTGCCATCCTTCCTCAGGGGGCCTCGCAAGGTACTGAAGCTTTCTTT. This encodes CAILPQGASQGTEAFF.

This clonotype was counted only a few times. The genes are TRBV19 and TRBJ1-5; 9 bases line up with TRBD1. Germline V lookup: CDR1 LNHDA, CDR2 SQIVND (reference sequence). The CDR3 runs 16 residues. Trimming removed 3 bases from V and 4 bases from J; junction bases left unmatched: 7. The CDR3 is CASSILATGGNQPQHF. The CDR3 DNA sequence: TGTGCCAGTAGTATTCTGGCGACAGGGGGTAATCAGCCCCAGCATTTT. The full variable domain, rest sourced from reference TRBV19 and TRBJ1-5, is DGGITQSPKYLFRKEGQNVTLSCEQNLNHDAMYWYRQDPGQGLRLIYYSQIVNDFQKGDIAEGYSVSREKKESFPLTVTSAQKNPTAFYLCASSILATGGNQPQHFGDGTRLSIL.

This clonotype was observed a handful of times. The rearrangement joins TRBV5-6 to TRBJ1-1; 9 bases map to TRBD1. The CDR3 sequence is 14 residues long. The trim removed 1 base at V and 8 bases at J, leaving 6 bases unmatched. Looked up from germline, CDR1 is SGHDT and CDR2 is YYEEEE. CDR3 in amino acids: CASSLLQGAAEAFF. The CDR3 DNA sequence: TGTGCCAGCAGCTTGCTACAGGGGGCAGCGGAAGCTTTCTTT.

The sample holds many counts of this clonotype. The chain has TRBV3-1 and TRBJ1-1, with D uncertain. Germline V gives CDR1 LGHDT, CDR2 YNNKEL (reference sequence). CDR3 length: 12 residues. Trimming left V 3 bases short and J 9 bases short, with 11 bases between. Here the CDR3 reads CASSQMGGQAFF. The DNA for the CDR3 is TGTGCCAGCAGCCAGATGGGAGGACAAGCTTTCTTT.

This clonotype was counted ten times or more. CDR3 nucleotides: TGTGCCAGCAGTTCGATACTAGCGGGAGGAACAGATACGCAGTATTTT. Protein: CASSSILAGGTDTQYF. This chain connects TRBV27 to TRBJ2-3; 12 positions match TRBD2. The CDR3 consists of 16 residues. The trim removed 4 bases at V and 3 bases at J, leaving 5 bases unmatched. Germline-derived CDR1 and CDR2 are MNHEY and SMNVEV (reference sequence).

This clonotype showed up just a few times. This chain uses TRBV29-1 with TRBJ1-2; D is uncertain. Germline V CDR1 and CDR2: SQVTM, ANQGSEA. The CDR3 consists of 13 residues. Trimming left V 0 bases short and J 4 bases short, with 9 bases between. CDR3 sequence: CSVEDGRTYGYTF. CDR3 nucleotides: TGCAGCGTTGAAGACGGCCGTACCTATGGCTACACCTTC. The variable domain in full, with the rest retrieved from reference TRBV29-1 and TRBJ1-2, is SAVISQKPSRDICQRGTSLTIQCQVDSQVTMMFWYRQQPGQSLTLIATANQGSEATYESGFVIDKFPISRPNLTFSTLTVSNMSPEDSSIYLCSVEDGRTYGYTFGSGTRLTVV.